The next 32 T cell receptor beta chains were all read from a single sample in a study of blood T cell repertoires in COVID-19 (dated by TCRdb to the early 2020s). To prepare the library, the immunoSEQ multiplex PCR assay was applied. Not all clones reach the TCRdb copy of this immuneACCESS table, which keeps in-frame sequences only. Checked studies attribute under half of the gap to unresolved V genes and leave the rest unexplained. For this sample there are under 350,000 clones; 86% appear just once. The top ten constitute roughly 4% of the sample. Sequencing input: PBMCs or T cells enriched from blood (not recorded which). These receptors were taken from a woman between 40 and 55 years old with acute COVID-19.

J is TRBJ1-4 and V is TRBV18, with 8 nucleotides matching TRBD1. The junction had 10 bases not matched to a gene; V was cut back by 6 bases and J by 7 bases. The CDR3 extends over 15 amino acids. The germline CDR1 and CDR2 sequences are KGHSH and LQKENI. Written as DNA, the CDR3 is TGTGCCAGCTCTCTATCCCAGGGGGCTAGTGAAAAACTGTTTTTT. Translating gives CASSLSQGASEKLFF.

The table lists this clone with a count of one. The V gene is TRBV6-5, the J gene TRBJ2-3; TRBD1 agrees at 9 bases. CDR1 and CDR2 (germline): MNHEY, SVGAGI. This CDR3 is built from 14 residues. J was trimmed by 2 bases and V by 7 bases; bases with no gene match: 4. CDR3 coding DNA: TGTGCCAGCACCGGACAGGGGACCACAGATACGCAGTATTTT. Translated, it gives CASTGQGTTDTQYF.

The J gene is TRBJ1-2, the V gene TRBV7-9, with 8 bases that match TRBD1. The CDR3 has 17 residues. Trimming cost V 1 base and J 1 base; bases outside gene matches: 8. CDR1 SEHNR and CDR2 FQNEAQ come from the germline V gene (reference sequence). Written as DNA, the CDR3 is TGTGCCAGCAGCTTAGTAGGACCGACAGGGGATAACTATGGCTACACCTTC. This gives the protein CASSLVGPTGDNYGYTF.

The CDR3 DNA sequence: TGTGCCAGCAGTCTAACAGGGGGCTATAACAATGAGCAGTTCTTC. Amino acids: CASSLTGGYNNEQFF. The V call is TRBV11-3, the J call TRBJ2-1; 9 bases align to TRBD1. The CDR3 runs to 15 residues. J gave up 5 bases and V 6 bases, and 8 bases lay outside the gene matches. Germline CDR1 is SGHNT and CDR2 is YENEEA.

This chain uses TRBV27 with TRBJ1-4; D gene unclear. Looked up from germline, CDR1 is MNHEY and CDR2 is SMNVEV (reference sequence). The CDR3 spans 15 residues. The germline V and J ends were trimmed by 2 bases and 8 bases, with 15 bases remaining between them. The CDR3 region is CASSLEFPVGEKLFF. Here the CDR3 DNA reads TGTGCCAGCAGTTTAGAATTCCCAGTCGGGGAAAAACTGTTTTTT.

V and J are TRBV19 and TRBJ2-2, with D unresolved. The V gene lost 2 bases and the J gene lost 5 bases, with 12 bases spanning the gap. The CDR3 covers 15 residues. CDR1 is LNHDA and CDR2 is SQIVND in the germline V gene (reference sequence). This chain's CDR3 is CASSIWAVGTGELFF. The CDR3 bases are TGTGCCAGTAGTATATGGGCCGTTGGGACCGGGGAGCTGTTTTTT.

The gene calls are TRBV5-6 and TRBJ1-2; 7 bases are a match to TRBD1. Germline-derived CDR1 and CDR2 are SGHDT and YYEEEE. Trimming at V came to 2 bases and at J to 8 bases, leaving 9 bases not matched to a gene. CDR3 length equals 14 residues. The chain's CDR3 is CASSLPRQGGGYTF. The CDR3, as DNA: TGTGCCAGCAGCTTACCCCGACAGGGAGGAGGCTACACCTTC.

The rearrangement links TRBV7-2 to TRBJ2-5; TRBD2 agrees at 11 bases. The CDR3 sequence is 15 residues long. CDR1 and CDR2 (germline): SGHTA, FQGNSA. J gave up 2 bases and V 5 bases, and 4 bases lay outside the gene matches. In nucleotides, the CDR3 is TGTGCCAGCAGCCCGGGACTAGCGGTACAAGAGACCCAGTACTTC. This translates into CASSPGLAVQETQYF.

The chain is built from TRBV4-1 and TRBJ2-3, with TRBD2 matching over 8 bases. CDR1 and CDR2 (germline): MGHRA, YSYEKL. J gave up 5 bases and V 0 bases, and 16 bases lay outside the gene matches. The CDR3 has 19 amino acids. The DNA of the CDR3 is TGCGCCAGCAGCCAAGACGCAGGAGGAGCGGGGGTCCGGGGAGATACGCAGTATTTT. It translates to CASSQDAGGAGVRGDTQYF.

V usage is TRBV7-8 and J usage is TRBJ1-4; possibly TRBD1 for D (6 bases). The CDR3 extends over 16 amino acids. Per the germline V gene, CDR1 is SGHVS and CDR2 is FQNEAQ. V lost 5 bases, J lost 6 bases, and 19 bases lay in between. CDR3 sequence (DNA): TGTGCCAGCAGCCGTACGGACAGCACTAGATATGAAAAACTGTTTTTT. As protein: CASSRTDSTRYEKLFF.

There are a few counts of this clone. The chain links TRBV4-2 to TRBJ2-1; tentatively, D is TRBD2 (5 bases). Germline values: CDR1 LGHNA, CDR2 YNFKEQ. CDR3 length: 13 amino acids. The V gene lost 1 base and the J gene lost 5 bases, with 6 bases spanning the gap. The CDR3 coding sequence is TGTGCCAGCAGCCAAGTCGGGAACAATGAGCAGTTCTTC. It is translated as CASSQVGNNEQFF.

V and J are TRBV9 and TRBJ2-7; TRBD1 aligns across 10 bases. Per the germline V gene, CDR1 is SGDLS and CDR2 is YYNGEE. The CDR3 has 13 amino acids. After removal of 3 bases from V and 6 bases from J, the junction contained 3 bases not matched to a gene. CDR3 amino acids: CASSAGQGVEQYF. As DNA, the CDR3 is TGTGCCAGCAGCGCCGGACAGGGGGTCGAGCAGTACTTC. The variable domain in full, with the rest retrieved from reference TRBV9 and TRBJ2-7, is DSGVTQTPKHLITATGQRVTLRCSPRSGDLSVYWYQQSLDQGLQFLIQYYNGEERAKGNILERFSAQQFPDLHSELNLSSLELGDSALYFCASSAGQGVEQYFGPGTRLTVT.

The V and J genes are TRBV7-2 and TRBJ1-1; unclear D gene. The V end lost 1 base, the J end lost 0 bases, and 6 bases lay between the germline ends. CDR1 is SGHTA and CDR2 is FQGNSA in the germline V gene. The CDR3 extends over 14 amino acids. CDR3 nucleotide sequence: TGTGCCAGCAGCTTAGAGAGGATGAACACTGAAGCTTTCTTT. Its protein product is CASSLERMNTEAFF.

This chain links TRBV6-5 with TRBJ1-1, with D unresolved. Trimming removed 6 bases at V and 2 bases at J, with 16 bases between. This CDR3 has 15 residues. Germline assignment: CDR1 MNHEY and CDR2 SVGAGI. CDR3 residues: CASRAGSTLNTEAFF. The DNA of the CDR3 is TGTGCCAGCAGAGCCGGGTCGACCCTAAACACTGAAGCTTTCTTT.

This rearrangement joins TRBV5-1 to TRBJ1-4; weak D call: TRBD1 (6 bases). From germline, CDR1 is SGHRS and CDR2 YFSETQ. V lost 4 bases, J lost 6 bases, and 19 bases lay in between. This CDR3 has 16 residues. The CDR3 is CASSPGQTTNYEKLFF. The CDR3 coding sequence is TGCGCCAGCAGCCCCGGACAGACTACTAACTATGAAAAACTGTTTTTT.

In its sample, this clone was seen once. The chain carries TRBV5-6 and TRBJ1-2; D is unclear. Germline values: CDR1 SGHDT, CDR2 YYEEEE. The CDR3 is 14 residues long. Trimming took off 6 bases at V and 8 bases at J, with 20 bases between the two ends. CDR3 loop: CASTRDSPPRGYTF. CDR3 DNA: TGTGCCAGCACCCGGGATAGTCCTCCGCGGGGCTACACCTTC.

This chain connects TRBV19 to TRBJ1-3; D gene uncertain. V gave up 3 bases and J gave up 4 bases, with 13 bases separating them. The CDR3 has 15 amino acids. In germline, CDR1 is LNHDA, CDR2 SQIVND (reference sequence). This chain's CDR3 is CASSINVFSGNTIYF. CDR3 coding DNA: TGTGCCAGTAGTATTAATGTCTTTTCCGGAAACACCATATATTTT.

This clone was found once. The chain combines TRBV2 with TRBJ2-6, with D uncertain. CDR1 is SNHLY, CDR2 FYNNEI, per germline. The CDR3 length is 14 residues. The germline V and J ends were trimmed by 3 bases and 3 bases, with 6 bases remaining between them. This CDR3 reads CASSERIGANVLTF. The CDR3 DNA sequence: TGTGCCAGCAGTGAGCGGATTGGGGCCAACGTCCTGACTTTC.

This chain uses TRBV6-2 or TRBV6-3 with TRBJ2-3; TRBD2 matches 12 bases. J gave up 8 bases and V 3 bases, and 18 bases lay outside the gene matches. The CDR3 spans 19 residues. Germline lookup yields CDR1 MNHEY and CDR2 SVGEGT. The CDR3 bases are TGTGCCAGCAGTTATCGCTTAACCTCTAGCGGGGGGGTCGCAGGTACGCAGTATTTT. Translation: CASSYRLTSSGGVAGTQYF.

Here the CDR3 reads CASSPDRAGELFF. In nucleotides, the CDR3 is TGTGCCAGCAGCCCAGACAGGGCCGGGGAGCTGTTTTTT. The chain uses TRBV3-1 (or the pseudogene TRBV3-2) and TRBJ2-2; 7 positions agree with TRBD1. CDR3 size: 13 residues. Trimming took 4 bases from V and 6 from J; bases not matched to a gene: 2. Germline-derived CDR1 and CDR2 are LGHDT and YNNKEL (reference sequence).

The chain employs TRBV6-2 or TRBV6-3 and TRBJ2-2; no reliable D call. Per the germline V gene, CDR1 is MNHEY and CDR2 is SVGEGT. V was shortened by 3 bases and J by 0 bases, with 11 bases between the two germline ends. CDR3 length equals 16 residues. CDR3 in DNA: TGTGCCAGCAGTTATAGTTACGCCGCGAACACCGGGGAGCTGTTTTTT. Translation: CASSYSYAANTGELFF.

The CDR3 sequence is CASSYVRFATNEKLFF. Written as DNA, the CDR3 is TGTGCCAGCAGTTACGTGAGATTTGCAACTAATGAAAAACTGTTTTTT. The chain employs TRBV6-5 and TRBJ1-4; D unclear. This CDR3 contains 16 residues. V gave up 2 bases and J gave up 0 bases, with 10 bases separating them. CDR1 and CDR2 from the germline V gene are MNHEY and SVGAGI.

The rearrangement uses TRBV24-1 and TRBJ2-3; 9 bases map to TRBD2. Trimming cost V 4 bases and J 4 bases; bases outside gene matches: 2. Germline V gives CDR1 KGHDR, CDR2 SFDVKD. This CDR3 comprises 14 residues. CDR3 sequence reads: CATSERGGADTQYF. CDR3 sequence (DNA): TGTGCCACCAGTGAGCGGGGGGGCGCAGATACGCAGTATTTT.

This clone was picked up one time. The chain is built from TRBV7-8 and TRBJ2-3; the match to TRBD2 covers 9 bases. The CDR3 is made up of 17 amino acids. Trimming took 3 bases from V and 0 from J; bases not matched to a gene: 7. Germline V gene data show CDR1 as SGHVS and CDR2 as FQNEAQ. The CDR3 DNA reads TGTGCCAGCAGCTTTGAATTAGCGGGGGTTAGCACAGATACGCAGTATTTT. It translates to CASSFELAGVSTDTQYF.

This chain uses TRBV6-6 with TRBJ2-1, with 8 positions matching TRBD1. This CDR3 spans 14 amino acids. Germline assignment: CDR1 MNHNY and CDR2 SVGAGI (reference sequence). J was trimmed by 4 bases and V by 11 bases; bases with no gene match: 10. The CDR3 loop reads CAVTIRQGYNEQFF. CDR3 nucleotide sequence: TGTGCCGTCACTATTCGACAGGGGTACAATGAGCAGTTCTTC.

V is TRBV20-1 and J is TRBJ2-3; the match to TRBD2 covers 9 bases. V was pared by 3 bases and J by 2 bases, with 6 bases of the junction left unmatched. Germline lookup yields CDR1 DFQATT and CDR2 SNEGSKA (reference sequence). The CDR3 is 15 amino acids. The CDR3 reads CSASSLAGFTDTQYF. The CDR3 nucleotides read TGCAGTGCTAGTTCCCTAGCGGGGTTCACAGATACGCAGTATTTT.

This chain connects TRBV7-2 to TRBJ1-2; D is undetermined. Germline-derived CDR1 and CDR2 are SGHTA and FQGNSA. CDR3 length: 14 residues. The germline V and J ends were trimmed by 1 base and 4 bases, with 10 bases remaining between them. The DNA for the CDR3 is TGTGCCAGCAGCTTAGGGGGAGCTAGCTATGGCTACACCTTC. This gives the protein CASSLGGASYGYTF.

This clone was counted a single time. This chain connects TRBV6-6 to TRBJ1-4; weak D call: TRBD1 (5 bases). V lost 2 bases and J 1 base, leaving 5 bases between the germline ends. Germline V lookup: CDR1 MNHNY, CDR2 SVGAGI (reference sequence). The CDR3 runs to 14 residues. The CDR3 spells CASSYRGTNEKLFF. Here the CDR3 DNA reads TGTGCCAGCAGTTACAGGGGAACTAATGAAAAACTGTTTTTT.

The gene calls are TRBV7-8 and TRBJ1-2; 9 nucleotides agree with TRBD1. The CDR3 length is 17 residues. V lost 0 bases to trimming and J lost 1 base; unmatched junction nucleotides: 6. Germline lookup yields CDR1 SGHVS and CDR2 FQNEAQ. In DNA form, the CDR3 reads TGTGCCAGCAGCTTAGCTGGAACAGGGGGCATTAACTATGGCTACACCTTC. It encodes CASSLAGTGGINYGYTF.

The V call is TRBV28, the J call TRBJ1-2; no clear D. V was clipped by 2 bases and J by 4 bases, with 5 bases between them. Germline lookup yields CDR1 MDHEN and CDR2 SYDVKM. CDR3 length equals 12 residues. Here the CDR3 DNA reads TGTGCCAGCAGTTTACAGTCCTATGGCTACACCTTC. It is translated as CASSLQSYGYTF.

The chain joins TRBV11-2 to TRBJ1-3, with 7 nucleotides matching TRBD1. J gave up 4 bases and V 5 bases, and 14 bases lay outside the gene matches. Germline V gene sequence: CDR1 SGHAT, CDR2 FQNNGV. This CDR3 region has 17 residues. CDR3 in amino acids: CASSPIGQVGRGNTIYF. The CDR3 bases are TGTGCCAGCAGCCCAATAGGACAGGTTGGTCGAGGAAACACCATATATTTT.

The rearrangement links TRBV6-1 to TRBJ2-7; TRBD1 agrees at 10 bases. Looked up from germline, CDR1 is MNHNS and CDR2 is SASEGT. V shed 2 bases, J shed 4 bases, and the junction held 5 bases outside the gene matches. CDR3 length equals 15 residues. CDR3: CASSENWDRGYEQYF. CDR3 nucleotide sequence: TGTGCCAGCAGTGAAAACTGGGACAGGGGTTACGAGCAGTACTTC.